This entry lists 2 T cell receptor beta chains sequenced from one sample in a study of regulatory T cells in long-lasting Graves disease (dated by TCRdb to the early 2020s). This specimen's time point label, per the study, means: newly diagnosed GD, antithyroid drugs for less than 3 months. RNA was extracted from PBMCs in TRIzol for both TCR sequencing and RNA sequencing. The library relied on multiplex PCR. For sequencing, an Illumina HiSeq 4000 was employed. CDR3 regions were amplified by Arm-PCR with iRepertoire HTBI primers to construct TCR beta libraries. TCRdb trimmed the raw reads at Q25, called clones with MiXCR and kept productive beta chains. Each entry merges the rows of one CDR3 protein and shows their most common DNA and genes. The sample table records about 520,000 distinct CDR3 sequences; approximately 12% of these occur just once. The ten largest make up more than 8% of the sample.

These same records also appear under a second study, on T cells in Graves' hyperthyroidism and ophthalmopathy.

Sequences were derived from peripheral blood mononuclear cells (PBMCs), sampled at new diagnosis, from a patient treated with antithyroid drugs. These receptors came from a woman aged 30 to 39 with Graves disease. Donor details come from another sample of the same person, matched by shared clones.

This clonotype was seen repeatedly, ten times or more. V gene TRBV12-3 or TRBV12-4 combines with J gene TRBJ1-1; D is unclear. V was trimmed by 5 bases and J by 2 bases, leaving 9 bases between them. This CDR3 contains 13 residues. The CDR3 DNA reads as TGTGCCAGCAGTCCAATAGAAAACACTGAAGCTTTCTTT. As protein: CASSPIENTEAFF.

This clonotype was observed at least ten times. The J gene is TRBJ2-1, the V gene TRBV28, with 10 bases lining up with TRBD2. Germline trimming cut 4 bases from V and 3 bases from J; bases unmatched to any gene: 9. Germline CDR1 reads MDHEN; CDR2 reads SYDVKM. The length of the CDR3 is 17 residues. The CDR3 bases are TGTGCCAGCAGTTCAGGTCTAGCGGGAGTTGGCTACAATGAGCAGTTCTTC. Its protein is CASSSGLAGVGYNEQFF.